In this sample, the clone carrying this T cell receptor beta chain turned up a few times. Antigen unknown. Treg sorting used a CD4+CD25+CD127-/low gate. After constant-region reverse-primer amplification, full-length variable regions underwent semi-nested PCR with Nested Universal Primer A. MiXCR, run by TCRdb on the 5' RACE reads, gives a single entry per CDR3 protein. There are around 50,000 distinct CDR3 sequences in the sample; about 28% occur only once, and 2% to 2.5% lies in the top ten. Germline trimming cut 1 base from V and 4 bases from J; bases unmatched to any gene: 4. Germline CDR1 is LNHNV and CDR2 is YYDKDF (reference sequence). The CDR3 is made up of 15 amino acids. Study-wide points: The TCR gene usage of tumor memory CD4+ T cells clustered together with blood and lymph node memory CD4+ cells and with lymph node naive CD4+ cells. Tumor Tregs overlapped most with tumor, then blood, naive CD4+ cells.

This receptor was identified in a female donor with breast cancer. The chain is built from TRBV15 and TRBJ2-5; TRBD2 matches 9 bases. The specimen sequenced was tumor-infiltrating Tregs sorted from the breast tumor. CDR3 coding DNA: TGTGCCACCAGCAGAGCCCTAGCGGGAACAGAGACCCAGTACTTC. It codes for CATSRALAGTETQYF. Based on the CDR3 plus reference TRBV15 and TRBJ2-5, the full variable domain is DAMVIQNPRYQVTQFGKPVTLSCSQTLNHNVMYWYQQKSSQAPKLLFHYYDKDFNNEADTPDNFQSRRPNTSFCFLDIRSPGLGDTAMYLCATSRALAGTETQYFGPGTRLLVL.